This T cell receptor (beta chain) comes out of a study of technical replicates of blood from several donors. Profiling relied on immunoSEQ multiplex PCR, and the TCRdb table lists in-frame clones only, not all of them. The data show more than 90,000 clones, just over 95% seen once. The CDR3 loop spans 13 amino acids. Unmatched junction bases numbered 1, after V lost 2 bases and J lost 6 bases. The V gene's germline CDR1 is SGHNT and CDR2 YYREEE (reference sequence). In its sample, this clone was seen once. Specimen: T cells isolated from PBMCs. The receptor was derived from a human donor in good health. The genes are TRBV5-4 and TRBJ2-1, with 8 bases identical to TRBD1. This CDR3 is CASSLQGGNEQFF. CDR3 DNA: TGTGCCAGCAGCTTACAGGGGGGCAATGAGCAGTTCTTC. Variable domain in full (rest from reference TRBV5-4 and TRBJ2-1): ETGVTQSPTHLIKTRGQQVTLRCSSQSGHNTVSWYQQALGQGPQFIFQYYREEENGRGNFPPRFSGLQFPNYSSELNVNALELDDSALYLCASSLQGGNEQFFGPGTRLTVL.